The T cell receptor beta chain under discussion was sequenced for a study of HIV-infected patients and healthy controls. The CDR3 extends over 11 amino acids. CDR1 is SQVTM, CDR2 ANQGSEA, per germline. V lost 8 bases and J lost 5, with 12 bases in between. With respect to this clonotype: Its specificity is unknown.

All unsorted peripheral T cells were captured because whole blood was used without fractionation. Study results and limitations: CMV-associated CDR3s mostly grew nonsignificantly during therapy, while HIV-associated CDR3s declined significantly. Healthy control repertoires had roughly threefold more distinct CDR3s than untreated HIV+ repertoires, and higher Shannon diversity.

Reverse transcription used roughly 480 ng RNA and constant-region primers for alpha and beta. Separate chain-specific third strand synthesis with multiplexing indices produced the alpha and beta libraries. One primer pair amplified all rearrangements per chain; each cDNA got molecular barcodes. TCRdb reanalysed the 5' RACE reads using MiXCR and keeps one entry per CDR3 protein. The table lists about 12,000 distinct CDR3 sequences, roughly 5% of them singletons, with around 3% in the top ten. The chain links TRBV29-1 to TRBJ2-5, with D unresolved. The sequence came from an adult in good health. The sample was blood. The CDR3 nucleotides read TGCAGCTGCCGCCCCGGCGAGACCCAGTACTTC. Translated: CSCRPGETQYF. Drawing the rest from reference TRBV29-1 and TRBJ2-5, the complete variable domain is SAVISQKPSRDICQRGTSLTIQCQVDSQVTMMFWYRQQPGQSLTLIATANQGSEATYESGFVIDKFPISRPNLTFSTLTVSNMSPEDSSIYLCSCRPGETQYFGPGTRLLVL.